The 3 T cell receptor beta chains below were found in one sample sequenced in a study of blood T cells in healthy people across ages. The use of a sample-barcoded 5' primer and a J-beta primer mix characterized a second PCR of about 7 to 12 cycles. TCRdb analysed the 5' RACE reads with MiXCR anew, one entry per CDR3 protein. The data contain some 900,000 distinct CDR3 sequences, roughly 52% of them singletons. The specimen was blood. The receptors come from a man aged 25-45 years in good health.

This clonotype was observed a few times. The chain combines TRBV18 with TRBJ1-1, with D hard to call. Trimming stripped 5 bases from V and 0 bases from J, with 4 bases between. The V gene's germline CDR1 is KGHSH and CDR2 LQKENI. CDR3 length equals 12 residues. The CDR3 DNA reads TGTGCCAGCTCATCCATGAACACTGAAGCTTTCTTT. Translated, it gives CASSSMNTEAFF.

The CDR3 region has the DNA TGTGCCAGCAGTTCGACAGCCGGGGGCTACACCTTC. Its translation is CASSSTAGGYTF. The V gene is TRBV28, the J gene TRBJ1-2; the D gene is possibly TRBD1 (5 bases). Germline V CDR1 and CDR2: MDHEN, SYDVKM. This CDR3 has 12 amino acids. With 4 bases removed from V and 8 bases from J, the gap between germline ends came to 11 bases.

The chain couples TRBV3-1 to TRBJ1-1; D unresolved. Looked up from germline, CDR1 is LGHDT and CDR2 is YNNKEL (reference sequence). V lost 0 bases and J lost 0, with 14 bases in between. The CDR3 extends over 17 amino acids. Here the CDR3 reads CASSQDPKRGMNTEAFF. CDR3 in DNA: TGTGCCAGCAGCCAAGATCCTAAGAGAGGGATGAACACTGAAGCTTTCTTT.